The 10 T cell receptor beta chains presented below share a single source sample, sequenced in a study of Ad26.COV2.S vaccination and SARS-CoV-2 variants. The table came from immunoSEQ multiplex PCR; TCRdb's copy has only in-frame clones and leaves some out. The profile shows hundreds of thousands of clones, roughly 90% of them singletons. Treatment here: about 20 received Ad26.COV2.S at low or high dose, single or two shots; several received placebo; per-sample allocation not given. Sample collection was performed on day 63 after the first vaccine or placebo injection. The sample was peripheral blood, taken in a trial of Ad26.COV2.S vaccine versus placebo. The receptors were gathered from a person aged 18 to 65 who received the Ad26.COV2.S COVID-19 vaccine or a placebo.

This rearrangement joins TRBV6-6 to TRBJ1-1; a possible D gene is TRBD1 (5 bases). The germline V and J ends were trimmed by 3 bases and 7 bases, with 12 bases remaining between them. From germline, CDR1 is MNHNY and CDR2 SVGAGI (reference sequence). This CDR3 is 13 amino acids long. This CDR3 is CASSYRGEVEAFF. CDR3 nucleotide sequence: TGTGCCAGCAGTTATCGGGGGGAGGTTGAAGCTTTCTTT.

In its sample, this clone was seen once. The chain has TRBV28 and TRBJ1-5, with D uncertain. CDR1 is MDHEN and CDR2 is SYDVKM in the germline V gene. V was pared by 1 base and J by 7 bases, with 8 bases between. The CDR3 runs to 13 residues. CDR3 DNA sequence: TGTGCCAGCAGTTTATCGGGGAGGCAGCCCCAGCATTTT. It is translated as CASSLSGRQPQHF.

This sequence joins TRBV5-4 and TRBJ2-5; 12 bases line up with TRBD2. This CDR3 comprises 17 residues. Unmatched junction bases numbered 10, after V lost 3 bases and J lost 4 bases. CDR1 and CDR2 (germline): SGHNT, YYREEE (reference sequence). CDR3 loop: CASSSLAGGAFGETQYF. CDR3 sequence (DNA): TGTGCCAGCAGCTCACTAGCGGGAGGTGCATTCGGAGAGACCCAGTACTTC.

The genes are TRBV30 and TRBJ1-2; D is unclear. V was trimmed by 7 bases and J by 5 bases, leaving 11 bases between them. The CDR3 sequence is 11 residues long. Germline V lookup: CDR1 GTSNPN, CDR2 SVGIG (reference sequence). This CDR3 is CAFVSQYGYTF. Here the CDR3 DNA reads TGTGCCTTTGTGTCTCAATATGGCTACACCTTC.

The chain employs TRBV19 and TRBJ1-2, with 7 positions matching TRBD1. J gave up 7 bases and V 5 bases, and 19 bases lay outside the gene matches. The CDR3 is 17 amino acids. Per the germline V gene, CDR1 is LNHDA and CDR2 is SQIVND (reference sequence). The chain's CDR3 is CASSRDRDVGVGRGYTF. The DNA of the CDR3 is TGTGCCAGTAGTCGCGACAGGGATGTCGGGGTGGGCCGTGGCTACACCTTC.

This clone was seen more than once but under ten times. The chain uses TRBV4-3 and TRBJ1-6; possible D gene TRBD1, 5 bases. Germline assignment: CDR1 LGHNA and CDR2 YSLEER. The CDR3 sequence is 18 residues long. The V gene lost 3 bases and the J gene lost 1 base, with 16 bases spanning the gap. The CDR3 sequence: CASSQVPYGGSYNSPLHF. The CDR3 nucleotides read TGCGCCAGCAGCCAGGTCCCGTACGGGGGTTCCTATAATTCACCCCTCCACTTT.

This chain connects TRBV9 to TRBJ1-2, with D maybe TRBD1 (6 bases). V was cut by 4 bases and J by 7 bases, with 17 bases left in between. CDR1 is SGDLS and CDR2 is YYNGEE in the germline V gene. The CDR3 contains 14 residues. CDR3 DNA: TGTGCCAGCAGCACGGGGGGGGCGTTAGGTGGCTACACCTTC. Translation: CASSTGGALGGYTF.

The V gene is TRBV9, the J gene TRBJ2-1, with TRBD2 identical over 7 bases. The CDR3 spans 15 residues. J lost 2 bases, V lost 2 bases, and 4 bases had no gene match. Germline V gives CDR1 SGDLS, CDR2 YYNGEE. DNA of the CDR3: TGTGCCAGCAGCGTTGCCGGGACTACCTACAATGAGCAGTTCTTC. Its protein is CASSVAGTTYNEQFF.

J is TRBJ2-5 and V is TRBV30; 8 positions match TRBD2. Germline trimming cut 2 bases from V and 2 bases from J; bases unmatched to any gene: 7. CDR3 size: 15 residues. Germline lookup yields CDR1 GTSNPN and CDR2 SVGIG (reference sequence). This CDR3 reads CAWSPGGGTQETQYF. The CDR3, as DNA: TGTGCCTGGAGTCCGGGGGGGGGTACTCAAGAGACCCAGTACTTC. Full variable domain (missing parts from reference TRBV30 and TRBJ2-5): SQTIHQWPATLVQPVGSPLSLECTVEGTSNPNLYWYRQAAGRGLQLLFYSVGIGQISSEVPQNLSASRPQDRQFILSSKKLLLSDSGFYLCAWSPGGGTQETQYFGPGTRLLVL.

This rearrangement joins TRBV24-1 to TRBJ2-4, with 7 bases that match TRBD1. Germline CDR1 is KGHDR and CDR2 is SFDVKD. V dropped 3 bases and J dropped 2; count of bases not matched to a gene: 3. The CDR3 is made up of 15 amino acids. The CDR3, as DNA: TGTGCCACCAGTGATAGGGACAGCACCAAAAACATTCAGTACTTC. It encodes CATSDRDSTKNIQYF.